This T cell receptor beta chain was captured by sequencing in a study of cytomegalovirus exposure and HLA in healthy donors. General study findings and limits: Presence/absence comparisons presumed near-even sequencing depth among donors. Rarity characterized most TCR sequences, yet some public TCRs appeared in many donors. Donor immune exposure was known only as CMV serostatus. Reports indicate that TCR beta sequences accurately predicted the HLA-A and HLA-B alleles of most subjects.

This clone was detected once. The antigen is not known. In the PCR, 60 Vbeta and 13 Jbeta primers were used. The protocol was immunoSEQ multiplex PCR, while the TCRdb copy is restricted to in-frame clones and leaves out a portion. Of 100,000 or so clones detected, roughly 82% appear once; the ten largest clones hold more than 1%. CDR1 is KGHSH and CDR2 is LQKENI in the germline V gene. The CDR3 sequence is 16 residues long. The V segment lost 5 bases and the J segment 1 base; nucleotides outside the gene matches: 4. The sequenced sample was PBMCs. The sequence was obtained from a woman aged 18-35 years in good health and CMV-seronegative. V gene TRBV18 combines with J gene TRBJ2-6; 8 nucleotides agree with TRBD1. DNA of the CDR3: TGTGCCAGCTCAAACCGACAGGGGTCTGGGGCCAACGTCCTGACTTTC. It encodes CASSNRQGSGANVLTF. Using reference TRBV18 and TRBJ2-6 for the parts outside the CDR3, the full variable domain is NAGVMQNPRHLVRRRGQEARLRCSPMKGHSHVYWYRQLPEEGLKFMVYLQKENIIDESGMPKERFSAEFPKEGPSILRIQQVVRGDSAAYFCASSNRQGSGANVLTFGAGSRLTVL.